The rows below give T cell receptor beta chains drawn from one sample of a study of blood T cell repertoires in COVID-19. The data were produced by immunoSEQ multiplex PCR, yet TCRdb's version contains in-frame clones alone and is incomplete. The sample has 200,000 to 250,000 clones, less than 85% seen once. The specimen was PBMCs or T cells enriched from blood (not recorded which). Receptors originate from a middle-aged man who had recovered from COVID-19. The CDR3 runs from the conserved cysteine through the conserved F or W. The D gene is left open where the match is weak. Not every row has a clone size; where given, it reads once, few, many or a size class.

D | J | size | V | DNA | CDR3
- | TRBJ2-5 | - | TRBV7-9 | TGTGCCAGCAGCTTAGAATGGGCAGTCCAAGAGACCCAGTACTTC | CASSLEWAVQETQYF
- | TRBJ1-5 | - | TRBV28 | TGTGCCAGCAGGATAAGGGCAGGGCTGAATCAGCCCCAGCATTTT | CASRIRAGLNQPQHF
- | TRBJ1-5 | - | TRBV6-6 | TGTGCCAGCACCAGAGCCCGGGGGTCGGGACAGCCCCAGCATTTT | CASTRARGSGQPQHF
- | TRBJ1-2 | - | TRBV28 | TGTGCCAGCAGTTTACCAGGGCTACTAGGCTACACCTTC | CASSLPGLLGYTF
- | TRBJ1-5 | - | TRBV18 | TGTGCCAGCTCACCTCCTGGGGGGAGGAATCAGCCCCAGCATTTT | CASSPPGGRNQPQHF
- | TRBJ1-5 | - | TRBV5-6 | TGTGCCAGCAGCCGACAGTATAGCAATCAGCCCCAGCATTTT | CASSRQYSNQPQHF
- | TRBJ2-6 | once | TRBV5-5 | TGTGCCAGCAGCTCTAATACCTCCCCCGGGGCCAACGTCCTGACTTTC | CASSSNTSPGANVLTF
- | TRBJ1-2 | - | TRBV3-1/TRBV3-2 | TGTGCCAGCAGCCAAGACACCACACGCTACACCTTC | CASSQDTTRYTF
- | TRBJ2-1 | - | TRBV10-3 | TGTGCCATCAGCGCGCGCGACAATGAGCAGTTCTTC | CAISARDNEQFF
TRBD1 | TRBJ1-2 | - | TRBV5-1 | TGCGCCAGCAGCTTTGGCCAGGGGGTCTATGGCTACACCTTC | CASSFGQGVYGYTF
- | TRBJ2-2 | - | TRBV21-1 | TGTGCCAGCAGCAAAGATAGGGCTAGCGGGAGGTCGGACACCGGGGAGCTGTTTTTT | CASSKDRASGRSDTGELFF
- | TRBJ2-3 | - | TRBV24-1 | TGTGCCACCAGTGAAGGAACAGGGCCAGATACGCAGTATTTT | CATSEGTGPDTQYF
- | TRBJ2-1 | once | TRBV7-2 | TGTGCCAGCAGCCCTGCAGGGACCTACAATGAGCAGTTCTTC | CASSPAGTYNEQFF
TRBD2 | TRBJ2-1 | - | TRBV6-5 | TGTGCCAGCACTGGGCGGGGGGGGTACAATGAGCAGTTCTTC | CASTGRGGYNEQFF
- | TRBJ1-2 | many | TRBV29-1 | TGCAGCGTCTACAGGGCTAGCGGCTACACCTTC | CSVYRASGYTF
- | TRBJ1-2 | - | TRBV15 | TGTGCCACCAGCAGAGTACAGGGCGTAAGTGGCTACACCTTC | CATSRVQGVSGYTF
TRBD2 | TRBJ2-7 | - | TRBV28 | TGTGCCAGCAGTTTAGAGGCGGGAGCTCCCCTCGAGCAGTACTTC | CASSLEAGAPLEQYF
TRBD1 | TRBJ1-1 | - | TRBV3-1/TRBV3-2 | TGTGCCAGCAGCCAGGTAGGGGGCCGGACTGAAGCTTTCTTT | CASSQVGGRTEAFF
- | TRBJ1-1 | - | TRBV18 | TGTGCCAGCTCTCAAGACAAGAACACTGAAGCTTTCTTT | CASSQDKNTEAFF
TRBD2 | TRBJ2-7 | - | TRBV5-1 | TGCGCCAGCAGCTTGCCCGGGGGGGCCTACGAGCAGTACTTC | CASSLPGGAYEQYF
- | TRBJ2-5 | - | TRBV7-9 | TGTGCCAGCAGCGCCCCGACGCGCGGGCAAGAGACCCAGTACTTC | CASSAPTRGQETQYF
- | TRBJ2-1 | few | TRBV4-2 | TGTGCCAGCAGCCTTGGCGGGGACTACAATGAGCAGTTCTTC | CASSLGGDYNEQFF
- | TRBJ2-7 | - | TRBV19 | TGTGCCAGTAGTATGGGCGTATCCTACGAGCAGTACTTC | CASSMGVSYEQYF
TRBD1 | TRBJ2-1 | - | TRBV5-4 | TGTGCCAGCAGCTTGGGAGGGGGCGTTGGCCATGAGCAGTTCTTC | CASSLGGGVGHEQFF
- | TRBJ1-3 | once | TRBV7-9 | TGTGCCAGCCGCACCGGGTTAGGAAACACCATATATTTT | CASRTGLGNTIYF